Below, one T cell receptor (beta chain) is given with its context. This specimen belongs to a study of blood T cell repertoires in COVID-19. Clones were sequenced by immunoSEQ multiplex PCR, and TCRdb holds only the in-frame ones, with some missing. The profile shows about 220,000 clones, 70% to 85% of them singletons. The specimen sequenced was peripheral blood. The sequence derives from a man in his forties or fifties with active or convalescent COVID-19.

Written as DNA, the CDR3 is TGCGCCAGCAGCTTGGCCCCTAGCGGGAGCACAGATACGCAGTATTTT. Its protein product is CASSLAPSGSTDTQYF. The chain carries TRBV5-1 and TRBJ2-3; 8 bases are a match to TRBD2. The CDR3 covers 16 residues. The germline gives CDR1 SGHRS, CDR2 YFSETQ. V lost 0 bases and J lost 0; bases outside the gene matches: 3.